Below are 2 T cell receptor beta chains sequenced from a single sample in a study of PD-1 blockade in mismatch repair-deficient tumors (dated by TCRdb to 2016 to 2017). The protocol used for the library was the immunoSEQ multiplex PCR assay. The clones in this table, taken by TCRdb from immuneACCESS, are in-frame only. Not every clone is retained; where verified, under half of the shortfall comes from an unresolved V gene, and the cause of the rest is unknown. Recorded for this sample are some 110,000 clones; 60% to 85% of them occurred a single time. 4.7% of the sample is held by the ten biggest clonotypes. The sequencing here drew on peripheral blood, taken approximately 14 months after starting pembrolizumab. The receptors derive from an adult with mismatch repair-deficient cancer.

V gene TRBV28 combines with J gene TRBJ1-1; 9 bases align to TRBD1. CDR1 is MDHEN and CDR2 is SYDVKM in the germline V gene. Trimming took 5 bases from V and 0 from J; bases not matched to a gene: 4. The CDR3 has 15 residues. The CDR3 region is CASSIHRGLNTEAFF. CDR3 nucleotide sequence: TGTGCCAGCAGTATTCACAGGGGGCTGAACACTGAAGCTTTCTTT.

This clone came up once. The chain carries TRBV5-4 and TRBJ1-2, with 12 bases identical to TRBD1. Germline loops: CDR1 SGHNT, CDR2 YYREEE (reference sequence). V lost 4 bases to trimming and J lost 2 bases; unmatched junction nucleotides: 6. The CDR3 loop spans 16 amino acids. CDR3 DNA sequence: TGTGCCAGCAGCCCGGGACAGGGGGCGCAGAACTATGGCTACACCTTC. Its translation is CASSPGQGAQNYGYTF.